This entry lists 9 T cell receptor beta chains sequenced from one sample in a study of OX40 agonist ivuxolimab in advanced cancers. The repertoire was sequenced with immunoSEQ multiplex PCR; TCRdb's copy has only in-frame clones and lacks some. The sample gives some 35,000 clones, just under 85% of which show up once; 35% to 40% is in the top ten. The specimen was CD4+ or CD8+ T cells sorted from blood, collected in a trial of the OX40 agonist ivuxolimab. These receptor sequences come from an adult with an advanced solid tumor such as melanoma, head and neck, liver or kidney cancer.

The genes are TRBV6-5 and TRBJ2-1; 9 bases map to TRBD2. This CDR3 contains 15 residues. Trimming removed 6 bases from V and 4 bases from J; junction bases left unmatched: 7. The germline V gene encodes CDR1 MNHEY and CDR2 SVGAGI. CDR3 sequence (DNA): TGTGCCAGCAGCCCAGGAGCGGGGGGATACAATGAGCAGTTCTTC. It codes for CASSPGAGGYNEQFF.

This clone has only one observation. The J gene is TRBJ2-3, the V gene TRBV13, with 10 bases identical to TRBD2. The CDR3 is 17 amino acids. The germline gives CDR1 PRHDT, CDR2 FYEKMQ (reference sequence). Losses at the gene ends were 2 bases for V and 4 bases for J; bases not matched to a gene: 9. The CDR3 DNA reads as TGTGCCAGCAGCTTACTAGCGGGAGTGAATCGGGCAGATACGCAGTATTTT. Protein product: CASSLLAGVNRADTQYF.

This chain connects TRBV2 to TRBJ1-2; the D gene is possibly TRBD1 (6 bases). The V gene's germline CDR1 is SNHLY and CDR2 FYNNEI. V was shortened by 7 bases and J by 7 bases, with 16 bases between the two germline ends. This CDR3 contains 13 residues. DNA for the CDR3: TGTGCCAGCATGGGGGGGCGGGAGCTTGGCTACACCTTC. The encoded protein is CASMGGRELGYTF. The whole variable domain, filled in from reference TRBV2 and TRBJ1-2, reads EPEVTQTPSHQVTQMGQEVILRCVPISNHLYFYWYRQILGQKVEFLVSFYNNEISEKSEIFDDQFSVERPDGSNFTLKIRSTKLEDSAMYFCASMGGRELGYTFGSGTRLTVV.

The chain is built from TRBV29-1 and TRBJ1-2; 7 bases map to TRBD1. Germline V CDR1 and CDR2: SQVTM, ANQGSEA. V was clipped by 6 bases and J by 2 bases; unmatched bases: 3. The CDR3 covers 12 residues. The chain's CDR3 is CSVRDSNYGYTF. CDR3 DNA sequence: TGCAGCGTAAGGGACAGCAACTATGGCTACACCTTC.

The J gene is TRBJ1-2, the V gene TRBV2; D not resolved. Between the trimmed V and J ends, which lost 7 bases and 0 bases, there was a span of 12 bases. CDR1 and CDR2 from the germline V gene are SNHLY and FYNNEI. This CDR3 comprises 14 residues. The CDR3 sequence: CASTQLRSNYGYTF. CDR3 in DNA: TGTGCCAGCACCCAACTCAGGTCTAACTATGGCTACACCTTC. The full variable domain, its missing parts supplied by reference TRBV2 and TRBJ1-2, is EPEVTQTPSHQVTQMGQEVILRCVPISNHLYFYWYRQILGQKVEFLVSFYNNEISEKSEIFDDQFSVERPDGSNFTLKIRSTKLEDSAMYFCASTQLRSNYGYTFGSGTRLTVV.

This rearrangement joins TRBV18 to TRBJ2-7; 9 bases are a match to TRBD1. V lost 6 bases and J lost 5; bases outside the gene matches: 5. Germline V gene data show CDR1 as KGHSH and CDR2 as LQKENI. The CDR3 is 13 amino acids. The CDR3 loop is CASSATGGNEQYF. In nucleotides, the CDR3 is TGTGCCAGCTCGGCAACAGGGGGCAACGAGCAGTACTTC.

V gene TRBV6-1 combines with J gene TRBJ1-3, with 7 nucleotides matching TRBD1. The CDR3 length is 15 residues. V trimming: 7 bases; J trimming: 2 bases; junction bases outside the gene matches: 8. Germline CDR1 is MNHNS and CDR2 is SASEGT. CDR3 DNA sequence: TGTGCCAGCACCCTACAGGGGAATACTGGAAACACCATATATTTT. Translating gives CASTLQGNTGNTIYF.

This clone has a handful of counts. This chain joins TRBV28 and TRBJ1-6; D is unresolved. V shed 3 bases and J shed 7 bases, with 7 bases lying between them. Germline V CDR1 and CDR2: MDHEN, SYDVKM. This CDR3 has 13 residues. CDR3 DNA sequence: TGTGCCAGCAGTTTGGACGGCAATTCACCCCTCCACTTT. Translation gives CASSLDGNSPLHF.

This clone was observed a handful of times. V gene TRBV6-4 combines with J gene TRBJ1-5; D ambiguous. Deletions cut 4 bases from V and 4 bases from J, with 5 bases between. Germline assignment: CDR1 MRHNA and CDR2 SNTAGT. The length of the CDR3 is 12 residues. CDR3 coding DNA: TGTGCCAGCAGTGCGGGAAATCAGCCCCAGCATTTT. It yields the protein CASSAGNQPQHF.